This T cell receptor (beta chain) was profiled in a study of spatial heterogeneity in lung cancer. Time point here: sample taken at primary tumor resection. TCRdb re-called the 5' RACE reads through MiXCR, storing one row per CDR3 protein. The data show around 18,000 distinct CDR3 sequences, with 4.5% to 7% seen just once and 9% to 12% held by the top ten. The table lists this clonotype with many counts. Its specificity is unknown. Study-wide findings and caveats: Tumor mutation count correlated with how many alpha and beta TCRs expanded intratumorally.

The material sequenced was lung tumor tissue, taken at surgery. This TCR derives from a female donor with early-stage non-small cell lung cancer.

The CDR3 loop is CASSLEGGNNEKLFF. Written as DNA, the CDR3 is TGCGCCAGCAGCTTGGAAGGGGGGAATAATGAAAAACTGTTTTTT. The chain uses TRBV5-1 and TRBJ1-4; possibly TRBD1 for D (6 bases). V was shortened by 0 bases and J by 4 bases, with 10 bases between the two germline ends. The CDR3 spans 15 residues. Germline CDR1 and CDR2: SGHRS and YFSETQ.